The sequence of this TCR beta chain was determined in a study of early T cells in non-severe SARS-CoV-2 infection. Turning to the study itself: Chains from this unsorted whole-blood bulk RNA could not be paired.

Germline V gene sequence: CDR1 MGHRA, CDR2 YSYEKL. The junction had 5 bases not matched to a gene; V was cut back by 2 bases and J by 7 bases. CDR3 size: 15 residues. Individual cDNA molecules received unique molecular identifiers. TCRdb reprocessed the 5' RACE reads with MiXCR, giving one entry per CDR3 protein. The sample lists around 88,000 distinct CDR3 sequences, around 14% occurring once. The V and J genes are TRBV4-1 and TRBJ1-6; 7 bases line up with TRBD1. The sample comprised whole blood. This receptor was taken from an adult who was a healthcare worker with PCR-confirmed SARS-CoV-2 infection or an uninfected control (not recorded which). This chain's CDR3 is CASSQYRGGNSPLHF. In DNA form, the CDR3 reads TGCGCCAGCAGCCAATACAGGGGAGGCAATTCACCCCTCCACTTT.